Below are 19 T cell receptor beta chains sequenced from a single sample in a study of T cells after yellow fever vaccination. TCRdb itself ran the 5' RACE reads through MiXCR, one entry per CDR3 protein. The table shows 14,000 or so distinct CDR3 sequences, with about 7.1% occurring only once. The material sequenced was PBMCs, either bulk or a sorted T-cell subset (CD4+, CD8+, memory, or dextramer-sorted; not recorded which), taken on the day of the yellow fever booster vaccination. The receptors come from a young man who received the YFV17D yellow fever vaccine.

By sample fraction, this clonotype is medium-sized (0.01 to 0.1%). V and J are TRBV4-2 and TRBJ1-5, with D possibly matching TRBD1 (5 bases). CDR3 length: 16 residues. Germline V gene data show CDR1 as LGHNA and CDR2 as YNFKEQ. Trimming shortened V by 2 bases and J by 0 bases, and 11 bases separated the two germline ends. The CDR3 region is CASSQQGGHSNQPQHF. DNA of the CDR3: TGTGCCAGCAGCCAACAGGGAGGCCATAGCAATCAGCCCCAGCATTTT.

Within the sample, this clonotype is medium-sized (0.01 to 0.1%). The genes are TRBV7-2 and TRBJ1-2; 7 nucleotides align to TRBD1. The CDR3 sequence is 13 residues long. Germline V CDR1 and CDR2: SGHTA, FQGNSA. V trimming: 5 bases; J trimming: 5 bases; junction bases outside the gene matches: 5. CDR3 coding DNA: TGTGCCAGCAGCCCTGAGGGGGCGTATGGCTACACCTTC. Amino acids: CASSPEGAYGYTF.

The table lists this clonotype with many counts. The chain uses TRBV20-1 and TRBJ1-2; the D gene is possibly TRBD1 (5 bases). The CDR3 runs 13 residues. Trimming left V 6 bases short and J 2 bases short, with 13 bases between. Germline CDR1 is DFQATT and CDR2 is SNEGSKA (reference sequence). Here the CDR3 reads CSAGTAANYGYTF. The CDR3 nucleotides are TGCAGTGCCGGGACTGCCGCAAACTATGGCTACACCTTC.

This clonotype has ten or more counts. The V gene is TRBV11-2, the J gene TRBJ2-5; 10 bases line up with TRBD1. Germline V gives CDR1 SGHAT, CDR2 FQNNGV. The CDR3 consists of 14 residues. V lost 5 bases, J lost 5 bases, and 5 bases stayed unmatched. The chain's CDR3 is CASSEDRGLETQYF. DNA of the CDR3: TGTGCCAGCAGCGAAGACAGGGGGCTGGAGACCCAGTACTTC. Combining the CDR3 with reference TRBV11-2 and TRBJ2-5 gives the whole variable domain EAGVAQSPRYKIIEKRQSVAFWCNPISGHATLYWYQQILGQGPKLLIQFQNNGVVDDSQLPKDRFSAERLKGVDSTLKIQPAKLEDSAVYLCASSEDRGLETQYFGPGTRLLVL.

There are many counts of this clonotype. The chain carries TRBV18 and TRBJ1-1; no definite D call. The CDR3 covers 11 residues. The ends were cut back, 8 bases at V and 7 bases at J, with 11 bases in the middle. Germline V lookup: CDR1 KGHSH, CDR2 LQKENI. The CDR3 DNA reads TGTGCCAGCGACAACGGCAATGAAGCTTTCTTT. This encodes CASDNGNEAFF.

This clonotype was counted at least ten times. The chain joins TRBV7-3 to TRBJ2-5; the match to TRBD2 covers 9 bases. Germline V lookup: CDR1 SGHTA, CDR2 FQGTGA. Losses at the gene ends were 1 base for V and 1 base for J; bases not matched to a gene: 7. This CDR3 has 17 amino acids. CDR3 sequence reads: CASSLKRSSGAQETQYF. The CDR3, as DNA: TGTGCCAGCAGCTTAAAAAGATCTAGCGGGGCCCAAGAGACCCAGTACTTC.

This rearrangement joins TRBV20-1 to TRBJ2-7, with D possibly being TRBD1 (7 bases). V gave up 6 bases and J gave up 3 bases, with 12 bases separating them. This CDR3 is built from 12 residues. Looked up from germline, CDR1 is DFQATT and CDR2 is SNEGSKA (reference sequence). The CDR3 DNA reads as TGCAGTGCCCGGCAGGGGGGCTACGAGCAGTACTTC. This translates into CSARQGGYEQYF.

J is TRBJ2-1 and V is TRBV11-1; TRBD1 aligns across 8 bases. V was clipped by 4 bases and J by 3 bases; unmatched bases: 11. The length of the CDR3 is 17 residues. Germline V lookup: CDR1 SGHAT, CDR2 FQDESV (reference sequence). For the CDR3, the DNA is TGTGCCAGCAGCTCCGCCATCTGGGACAGGTTCTACAATGAGCAGTTCTTC. Amino acid sequence: CASSSAIWDRFYNEQFF.

This clonotype was seen many times. The CDR3 sequence: CSARDPTGGQETQYF. Here the CDR3 DNA reads TGCAGTGCTAGGGATCCTACAGGGGGGCAAGAGACCCAGTACTTC. The chain couples TRBV20-1 to TRBJ2-5, with 8 bases lining up with TRBD1. Germline CDR1 reads DFQATT; CDR2 reads SNEGSKA (reference sequence). This CDR3 comprises 15 residues. V lost 3 bases to trimming and J lost 2 bases; unmatched junction nucleotides: 8.

This clonotype was observed many times. The chain's CDR3 is CASSLAHPFATNEKLFF. The CDR3 coding sequence is TGTGCCAGCAGCTTAGCGCACCCTTTTGCAACTAATGAAAAACTGTTTTTT. The J gene is TRBJ1-4, the V gene TRBV7-9, with D unresolved. The CDR3 runs 17 residues. The V and J ends lost 0 bases and 0 bases respectively, with 11 bases between them. In germline, CDR1 is SEHNR, CDR2 FQNEAQ (reference sequence). The whole variable domain, filled in from reference TRBV7-9 and TRBJ1-4, reads DTGVSQNPRHKITKRGQNVTFRCDPISEHNRLYWYRQTLGQGPEFLTYFQNEAQLEKSRLLSDRFSAERPKGSFSTLEIQRTEQGDSAMYLCASSLAHPFATNEKLFFGSGTQLSVL.

This clonotype was found many times. The V and J genes are TRBV5-1 and TRBJ2-1, with TRBD2 matching over 9 bases. The length of the CDR3 is 15 residues. Germline CDR1 SGHRS, CDR2 YFSETQ. The J segment lost 7 bases and the V segment lost 4 bases, leaving 9 bases of the junction unmatched. This CDR3 is CASSGRTSEGNEQFF. The DNA for the CDR3 is TGCGCCAGCAGCGGAAGGACTAGCGAGGGGAATGAGCAGTTCTTC.

This clonotype has a count of ten or more. The V call is TRBV9, the J call TRBJ2-3, with D maybe TRBD1 (8 bases). Germline CDR1 is SGDLS and CDR2 is YYNGEE. The CDR3 is 15 amino acids. The V gene lost 1 base and the J gene lost 4 bases, with 13 bases spanning the gap. For the CDR3, the DNA is TGTGCCAGCAGCGTAAGGACAGGGAGGGCAGATACGCAGTATTTT. As protein: CASSVRTGRADTQYF.

This clonotype has at least ten counts. The V gene is TRBV4-2, the J gene TRBJ2-7; D gene uncertain. CDR3 length equals 18 residues. CDR1 is LGHNA and CDR2 is YNFKEQ in the germline V gene. Trimming took 0 bases from V and 3 from J, leaving 21 bases between them. The CDR3 here is CASSQDSAFSGLDYEQYF. In DNA form, the CDR3 reads TGTGCCAGCAGCCAAGATTCGGCCTTCTCAGGATTGGACTACGAGCAGTACTTC.

This clonotype occurred many times. The CDR3 DNA follows: TGTGCCAGCAGCTCAACCCCCATCGTACGCCCGAATTCACCCCTCCACTTT. Protein: CASSSTPIVRPNSPLHF. The rearrangement joins TRBV7-2 to TRBJ1-6; D gene ambiguous. Trimming removed 4 bases from V and 7 bases from J, with 20 bases in between. Germline-derived CDR1 and CDR2 are SGHTA and FQGNSA. CDR3 size: 17 residues.

This clonotype has a count of ten or more. V gene TRBV2 combines with J gene TRBJ2-3, with D unresolved. The germline gives CDR1 SNHLY, CDR2 FYNNEI. Trimming left V 2 bases short and J 3 bases short, with 3 bases between. The CDR3 has 12 amino acids. CDR3 loop: CASSEQTDTQYF. The CDR3 DNA follows: TGTGCCAGCAGTGAACAAACAGATACGCAGTATTTT.

This clonotype was counted ten times or more. This chain uses TRBV10-3 with TRBJ2-5; the match to TRBD2 covers 14 bases. V shed 10 bases and J 5 bases; nucleotides not matched to a gene: 6. Germline CDR1 reads ENHRY; CDR2 reads SYGVKD. The CDR3 has 14 residues. The CDR3 spells CATTSGGAGETQYF. CDR3 DNA sequence: TGTGCCACGACTAGCGGGGGGGCCGGGGAGACCCAGTACTTC.

This clonotype occurred many times. The chain combines TRBV7-2 with TRBJ1-4; 8 nucleotides agree with TRBD1. This CDR3 has 19 amino acids. Germline lookup yields CDR1 SGHTA and CDR2 FQGNSA. V was clipped by 6 bases and J by 7 bases; unmatched bases: 22. This CDR3 reads CASRPARGTVQGAGEKLFF. The CDR3 nucleotides read TGTGCCAGCAGACCGGCCAGGGGAACCGTTCAGGGGGCGGGTGAAAAACTGTTTTTT.

By share, this clonotype counts as medium-sized (0.01 to 0.1%). The DNA for the CDR3 is TGTGCCAGCAGTCAGCAGGGAAGCTATGGCTACACCTTC. It yields the protein CASSQQGSYGYTF. The chain carries TRBV3-1 and TRBJ1-2; D may be TRBD1 (5 bases). V lost 6 bases and J lost 4, with 12 bases in between. Germline V CDR1 and CDR2: LGHDT, YNNKEL (reference sequence). The CDR3 sequence is 13 residues long.

This clonotype was counted at least ten times. The J gene is TRBJ2-1, the V gene TRBV11-1; tentatively, D is TRBD1 (6 bases). Looked up from germline, CDR1 is SGHAT and CDR2 is FQDESV (reference sequence). V lost 1 base and J lost 5, with 15 bases in between. The CDR3 totals 16 residues. The CDR3 is CASSLEDSRTDNEQFF. The CDR3 DNA is TGTGCCAGCAGCTTAGAGGACAGTCGTACGGACAATGAGCAGTTCTTC.